Here is one TCR beta chain with its context. Its binding antigen is unknown. The record has no base qualities; no much larger clone is one base away. Genomic DNA was used as template for profiling of TCR beta VDJ combinations and CDR3 sequences. An Illumina HiSeq 2000 was the platform used for TCR repertoire sequencing. The original pipeline was this. Repertoires were assessed using TRBV/TRBJ rearrangement plots, CDR3 size and DJ length profiles, and Simpson's diversity index. The most abundant DNA sequence in the deep sequencing data was taken as the immunodominant clone. CDR3 amino acid sequences were checked for sharing across subjects and were also compared against the VDJdb database and published repertoires. TCRdb reworked the public reads: Q25 trimming with fastp, MiXCR clone assembly, productive beta chains retained. One record per CDR3 amino acid sequence lists the most common genes and DNA. V and J calls and clone size were set by TCRdb, not the authors. This sample is represented by approximately 220,000 distinct CDR3 sequences; roughly half of them were singletons. The ten biggest clones cover 7% to 9.5% of the sample.

The V end gives up 6 bases and the J end 4 bases, leaving 9 bases in the junction not matched to a gene. From the germline V gene, CDR1 is MNHEY and CDR2 is SVGAGI. The CDR3 has 15 amino acids, counting the end cysteine and phenylalanine. Kept here is only the CDR3 DNA, which spans 45 bases and is read in frame from base 1. The data derive from a study of CD8+CD57+ T cells in acquired aplastic anemia (dated by TCRdb to the late 2010s). In terms of the full investigation: A mean of approximately 3 ug of DNA, ranging from roughly 0.2 to 27.4 ug, was extracted from sorted CD4+ and CD8+ cells. CD8+CD57+ expansion was defined as frequency above the mean frequency observed in healthy subjects. The study at large found these results: Although 25 to 30 CD8+ CDR3 sequences were shared by patients and controls, these sequences appeared highly expressed in patients and within the immunodominant clones of patients. Patients and healthy controls showed no significant difference in CD8+ Simpson's diversity (P=0.060).

The patients picked for sequencing were ones in whom flow cytometry had shown an expansion of CD8+CD57+ cells. All patients had severe acquired aplastic anemia diagnosed by International Study of Aplastic Anemia and Agranulocytosis and Camitta criteria. No patient had received any therapy when blood was sampled. The study deep-sequenced TCR repertoires of sorted CD4+ and CD8+ blood T cells from severe aplastic anemia patients and healthy subjects. Patients were enrolled under clinicaltrials.gov protocols 00001620, 01623167, 00001397, 00071045, 00081523 and 00961064 in the USA. Ficoll-Paque density gradient centrifugation was used to isolate peripheral blood mononuclear cells. Before DNA extraction, CD4+ and CD8+ T cells were sorted by FACS or by magnetic beads.

Material: sorted CD4+, CD8+, or CD8+CD57+ T cells (not recorded which) from PBMCs. This sequence was found in a human donor with aplastic anemia. The V gene is TRBV6-5 and the J gene is TRBJ2-5, with TRBD1 matching 9 junction bases. CDR3 sequence: CASSGQGRRGETQYF. The DNA sequence is as follows: TGTGCCAGCAGCGGACAGGGGCGGAGGGGAGAGACCCAGTACTTC.